This TCR beta chain emerged from a study of T cells in Graves' hyperthyroidism and ophthalmopathy. RNA transcripts yielded amplified TCR beta CDR3 regions. HTBI primers were the set used in a first-round RT-PCR of the TCR CDR3. TCRdb re-derived calls from the multiplex PCR reads in MiXCR, one entry per CDR3 protein. There are some 500,000 distinct CDR3 sequences in the sample; 15% to 20% occur only once, and approximately 32% lies in the top ten. For ophthalmopathy patients, the Clinical Activity Score was at least 3 and the NOSPECS grade at least 4; duration was under 3 months. Criteria for exclusion of patients were uncontrolled infection, other autoimmune disease, pregnancy or lactation. CDR3 length equals 16 residues. CDR1 and CDR2 (germline): SGHTA, FQGNSA. V lost 5 bases to trimming and J lost 0 bases, with 16 bases between them.

Source material: blood. The V and J genes are TRBV7-2 and TRBJ2-5; perhaps TRBD1 as D (6 bases). This sequence originates from a woman in her 30s with Graves' ophthalmopathy. CDR3 sequence reads: CASSPPDRLYQETQYF. The CDR3 DNA sequence: TGTGCCAGCAGCCCACCTGACAGGCTGTACCAAGAGACCCAGTACTTC.